Presented here are 31 T cell receptor beta chains from one specimen sequenced in a study of PD-L1 blockade in urothelial cancer. Only in-frame clones appear in the TCRdb table, and some are missing; sequencing was by immunoSEQ multiplex PCR. Found here are around 100,000 clones, around 85% of them singletons; the top ten hold 2.4%. Material: PBMCs, obtained around atezolizumab (anti-PD-L1) treatment. The source is a man between 50 and 59 years old with urothelial cancer.

This CDR3 is CASSFGLSTDTQYF. DNA for the CDR3: TGTGCCAGCAGTTTTGGCCTTTCCACAGATACGCAGTATTTT. The genes are TRBV27 and TRBJ2-3; D is unclear. Germline values: CDR1 MNHEY, CDR2 SMNVEV (reference sequence). Trimming pared 3 bases from V and 2 bases from J, leaving 9 bases between. The CDR3 covers 14 residues.

This clone occurred a few times. The chain uses TRBV5-4 and TRBJ2-3, with 8 bases lining up with TRBD2. CDR3 length equals 17 residues. Trimming removed 0 bases from V and 7 bases from J; junction bases left unmatched: 13. CDR1 is SGHNT and CDR2 is YYREEE in the germline V gene (reference sequence). This chain's CDR3 is CASSLGGSGTSSHTQYF. CDR3 nucleotides: TGTGCCAGCAGCTTGGGTGGTAGCGGGACTAGTTCCCATACGCAGTATTTT.

The chain is built from TRBV4-2 and TRBJ1-3, with D tentatively TRBD1 (5 bases). CDR1 and CDR2 (germline): LGHNA, YNFKEQ. V was trimmed by 2 bases and J by 0 bases, leaving 23 bases between them. The CDR3 sequence is 20 residues long. For the CDR3, the DNA is TGTGCCAGCAGCCAAAGGATTTTCCAGGGCCCACGGATCTCTGGAAACACCATATATTTT. This encodes CASSQRIFQGPRISGNTIYF.

The rearrangement uses TRBV5-1 and TRBJ2-3; 8 nucleotides agree with TRBD1. Germline CDR1 SGHRS, CDR2 YFSETQ. CDR3 size: 14 residues. Unmatched junction bases numbered 2, after V lost 5 bases and J lost 0 bases. The CDR3: CASSDRGSTDTQYF. CDR3 coding DNA: TGCGCCAGCAGTGACAGGGGCAGCACAGATACGCAGTATTTT.

The rearrangement links TRBV7-2 to TRBJ2-5, with 10 bases fitting TRBD2. V dropped 3 bases and J dropped 4; count of bases not matched to a gene: 2. Germline values: CDR1 SGHTA, CDR2 FQGNSA. The CDR3 extends over 14 amino acids. CDR3 nucleotides: TGTGCCAGCAGCTTGAGACTAGCGGGAGAGACCCAGTACTTC. Translated, it gives CASSLRLAGETQYF.

J is TRBJ2-1 and V is TRBV29-1, with a possible D match to TRBD2 (6 bases). The germline V and J ends were trimmed by 6 bases and 4 bases, with 16 bases remaining between them. This CDR3 spans 14 amino acids. CDR1 SQVTM and CDR2 ANQGSEA come from the germline V gene. The CDR3 is CSVLFPSAYNEQFF. DNA of the CDR3: TGCAGCGTCCTCTTCCCTAGCGCTTACAATGAGCAGTTCTTC.

This chain uses TRBV6-8 with TRBJ2-7, with a possible D match to TRBD2 (6 bases). The CDR3 is 14 residues long. Germline V gene lookup returns CDR1 MNHGY and CDR2 SAAAGT. V lost 7 bases, J lost 2 bases, and 15 bases lay in between. In DNA, the CDR3 is TGTGCCAGCAATCGGGGGAGGCCCCCCTACGAGCAGTACTTC. Protein product: CASNRGRPPYEQYF.

A remark on this clone: An end of the junction does not agree with germline; a read error may underlie this. V and J are TRBV30 and TRBJ1-4; 7 bases fit TRBD1. Germline V gene sequence: CDR1 GTSNPN, CDR2 SVGIG (reference sequence). The CDR3 has 15 amino acids. CDR3 amino acids: CAWSLTGVANEKLFF. CDR3 DNA: TGTGCCTGGAGCCTTACAGGGGTCGCCAATGAGAAACTGTTTTTT.

For the CDR3, the DNA is TGTGCCAGCAGCTTGGGAGGGTTTGCAGATACGCAGTATTTT. This encodes CASSLGGFADTQYF. This chain connects TRBV5-6 to TRBJ2-3, with D possibly being TRBD2 (5 bases). This CDR3 has 14 residues. The germline V gene has CDR1 SGHDT and CDR2 YYEEEE. V was shortened by 0 bases and J by 4 bases, with 9 bases between the two germline ends.

The rearrangement links TRBV5-1 to TRBJ1-4; possibly TRBD1 for D (6 bases). V lost 4 bases and J 4 bases, leaving 14 bases between the germline ends. Germline lookup yields CDR1 SGHRS and CDR2 YFSETQ. The CDR3 consists of 15 residues. As DNA, the CDR3 is TGCGCCAGCAGCACAGGACAGAGTTTTAATGAAAAACTGTTTTTT. The encoded protein is CASSTGQSFNEKLFF.

This chain links TRBV23-1 with TRBJ1-5; 10 bases map to TRBD1. TRBV23-1 is an open reading frame, and its role is uncertain. CDR3 length equals 16 residues. V shed 3 bases and J 4 bases; nucleotides not matched to a gene: 6. CDR3 DNA: TGCGCCAGCAGTCACCAGACAGGGGGCCTAAATCAGCCCCAGCATTTT. Its translation: CASSHQTGGLNQPQHF.

V and J are TRBV6-5 and TRBJ1-2; 11 bases map to TRBD1. The CDR3 has 12 residues. Germline V gene lookup returns CDR1 MNHEY and CDR2 SVGAGI. Trimming took 7 bases from V and 8 from J; bases not matched to a gene: 3. CDR3 protein: CASKRTGGGYTF. For the CDR3, the DNA is TGTGCCAGCAAAAGGACAGGGGGCGGCTACACCTTC.

The V and J genes are TRBV5-8 and TRBJ2-1; D gene ambiguous. Trimming took off 3 bases at V and 4 bases at J, with 11 bases between the two ends. The CDR3 consists of 14 residues. Germline CDR1 reads SGHTS; CDR2 reads YDEGEE. CDR3 in DNA: TGTGCCAGCAGCTCCTCCGGAGCATACAATGAGCAGTTCTTC. It specifies CASSSSGAYNEQFF.

This chain uses TRBV11-2 with TRBJ2-5; TRBD2 is a possible D gene (6 bases). Germline-derived CDR1 and CDR2 are SGHAT and FQNNGV. V shed 1 base and J shed 5 bases, with 20 bases lying between them. The CDR3 extends over 17 amino acids. The CDR3 region has the DNA TGTGCCAGCAGCTTAGTTTTCATAGGAGGGGTCGGGGAGACCCAGTACTTC. Protein product: CASSLVFIGGVGETQYF.

This sequence joins TRBV28 and TRBJ1-2; maybe TRBD1 (6 bases). Trimming pared 8 bases from V and 4 bases from J, leaving 17 bases between. The germline V gene encodes CDR1 MDHEN and CDR2 SYDVKM. CDR3 size: 14 residues. CDR3 residues: CASHFDRPPYGYTF. CDR3 DNA sequence: TGTGCCAGCCACTTCGACAGGCCTCCCTATGGCTACACCTTC.

The CDR3, as DNA: TGTGCCAGCGAAGGGGGACAGGGGGCGATCGAGCAGTACTTC. As protein: CASEGGQGAIEQYF. The chain carries TRBV6-1 and TRBJ2-7, with 12 bases lining up with TRBD1. With 8 bases clipped from V and 6 bases from J, the junction kept 8 bases outside the gene matches. This CDR3 has 14 residues. CDR1 MNHNS and CDR2 SASEGT come from the germline V gene.

The chain couples TRBV5-4 to TRBJ2-3; D is uncertain. Trimming pared 2 bases from V and 4 bases from J, leaving 11 bases between. CDR1 and CDR2 (germline): SGHNT, YYREEE (reference sequence). The CDR3 is made up of 14 amino acids. CDR3 DNA: TGTGCCAGCAGCTTAGTTGACTCCCCAGATACGCAGTATTTT. This translates into CASSLVDSPDTQYF.

Remarks on this clone: The same CDR3 can be traced to other DNA sequences in this sample. V gene TRBV10-3 combines with J gene TRBJ1-3, with a tentative D call TRBD1 (6 bases). V lost 6 bases and J 1 base, leaving 7 bases between the germline ends. CDR1 and CDR2 (germline): ENHRY, SYGVKD. This CDR3 has 13 residues. As DNA, the CDR3 is TGTGCCATCAGGGACAGTTCTGGAAACACCATATATTTT. The encoded protein is CAIRDSSGNTIYF.

The chain carries TRBV7-9 and TRBJ1-6; the D is unclear. Germline V gene lookup returns CDR1 SEHNR and CDR2 FQNEAQ (reference sequence). There are 14 residues in the CDR3. V dropped 5 bases and J dropped 6 bases, with 11 bases sitting between them. CDR3 loop: CASSHPGGNSPLHF. The CDR3 DNA follows: TGTGCCAGCAGCCATCCCGGTGGTAATTCACCCCTCCACTTT.

This chain joins TRBV5-1 and TRBJ1-1; 7 bases map to TRBD1. The germline V gene has CDR1 SGHRS and CDR2 YFSETQ. There are 14 residues in the CDR3. After removal of 4 bases from V and 1 base from J, the junction contained 4 bases not matched to a gene. The CDR3 region has the DNA TGCGCCAGCAGCATGGGACAGCCGAACACTGAAGCTTTCTTT. Its translation is CASSMGQPNTEAFF.

This sequence joins TRBV9 and TRBJ2-7; 8 positions agree with TRBD2. With V trimmed by 0 bases and J by 3 bases, 8 bases remained unmatched. Germline V CDR1 and CDR2: SGDLS, YYNGEE. This CDR3 spans 16 amino acids. The chain's CDR3 is CASSVGSSGNVYEQYF. Written as DNA, the CDR3 is TGTGCCAGCAGCGTAGGTAGTAGCGGGAATGTCTACGAGCAGTACTTC.

This sequence joins TRBV5-1 and TRBJ2-5; TRBD2 matches 9 bases. Germline lookup yields CDR1 SGHRS and CDR2 YFSETQ. This CDR3 is 15 amino acids long. Losses at the gene ends were 0 bases for V and 1 base for J; bases not matched to a gene: 1. The CDR3 bases are TGCGCCAGCAGCTTGGCTAGCGGGGTCCAAGAGACCCAGTACTTC. Its protein is CASSLASGVQETQYF.

The chain carries TRBV5-1 and TRBJ1-5, with D tentatively TRBD1 (6 bases). This CDR3 is built from 17 residues. The V and J ends lost 0 bases and 3 bases respectively, with 16 bases between them. CDR1 is SGHRS, CDR2 YFSETQ, per germline. CDR3 sequence reads: CASSLGVGQGPNQPQHF. Here the CDR3 DNA reads TGCGCCAGCAGCTTGGGGGTGGGCCAGGGGCCCAATCAGCCCCAGCATTTT.

This clone occurred once. The chain is built from TRBV5-4 and TRBJ2-3; 14 nucleotides agree with TRBD2. The CDR3 length is 17 residues. In germline, CDR1 is SGHNT, CDR2 YYREEE (reference sequence). J gave up 4 bases and V 4 bases, and 8 bases lay outside the gene matches. The CDR3 DNA follows: TGTGCCAGCAGCATGCGGGGACTAGCGGGAGCCGCAGATACGCAGTATTTT. It encodes CASSMRGLAGAADTQYF.

The gene calls are TRBV10-3 and TRBJ2-7; no reliable D call. The V end was cut by 3 bases, the J end by 4 bases, with 7 bases between. The CDR3 totals 12 residues. Germline V lookup: CDR1 ENHRY, CDR2 SYGVKD. Written as DNA, the CDR3 is TGTGCCATCAGTGAATTCCAATACGAGCAGTACTTC. It is translated as CAISEFQYEQYF.

The chain uses TRBV2 and TRBJ2-7; 9 positions match TRBD1. The CDR3 runs to 15 residues. V trimming: 7 bases; J trimming: 3 bases; junction bases outside the gene matches: 10. Germline assignment: CDR1 SNHLY and CDR2 FYNNEI. CDR3: CASTIGQGWNYEQYF. In nucleotides, the CDR3 is TGTGCCAGCACCATCGGACAGGGGTGGAACTACGAGCAGTACTTC.

In its sample, this clone was seen a few times. The J gene is TRBJ2-7, the V gene TRBV10-1; no reliable D call. Germline lookup yields CDR1 WNHNN and CDR2 SYGVQD (reference sequence). V lost 0 bases and J 1 base, leaving 10 bases between the germline ends. This CDR3 comprises 15 residues. The CDR3 is CASSESRYQSYEQYF. The CDR3 region has the DNA TGCGCCAGCAGTGAGTCGAGGTACCAATCCTACGAGCAGTACTTC.

This chain links TRBV25-1 with TRBJ2-5; a possible D gene is TRBD1 (6 bases). The CDR3 has 14 residues. V lost 6 bases and J 4 bases, leaving 15 bases between the germline ends. Germline V gene data show CDR1 as MGHDK and CDR2 as SYGVNS. The CDR3 coding sequence is TGTGCCAGCAGCGACGTAGGGGGTTCAGAGACCCAGTACTTC. It yields the protein CASSDVGGSETQYF.

The chain uses TRBV15 and TRBJ2-3; no clear D gene. The V end was cut by 1 base, the J end by 6 bases, with 8 bases between. Per the germline V gene, CDR1 is LNHNV and CDR2 is YYDKDF (reference sequence). CDR3 length: 13 amino acids. The CDR3 DNA reads TGTGCCACCAGCAGAGGCCCCGGGGATACGCAGTATTTT. It yields the protein CATSRGPGDTQYF.

V is TRBV15 and J is TRBJ2-2, with 7 bases aligning to TRBD1. The germline V gene has CDR1 LNHNV and CDR2 YYDKDF (reference sequence). This CDR3 is built from 14 residues. With V trimmed by 7 bases and J by 7 bases, 9 bases remained unmatched. The CDR3 loop reads CATTPGTAGGELFF. The CDR3 DNA is TGTGCCACCACCCCTGGGACAGCAGGCGGGGAGCTGTTTTTT.

The chain has TRBV28 and TRBJ1-2; 11 bases are shared with TRBD1. Germline V gene lookup returns CDR1 MDHEN and CDR2 SYDVKM. Unmatched junction bases numbered 10, after V lost 2 bases and J lost 5 bases. This CDR3 is built from 17 residues. The CDR3: CASSLRSWRDRGYGYTF. The CDR3 DNA is TGTGCCAGCAGTTTAAGGTCGTGGAGGGACAGGGGGTATGGCTACACCTTC.